These 2 T cell receptor beta chains share one sample of origin, sequenced in a study of T cells in Graves' hyperthyroidism and ophthalmopathy. RNA transcripts were the template for amplifying TCR beta CDR3 regions. Researchers ran a first-round RT-PCR on the TCR CDR3 using the HTBI primer set. TCRdb processed the multiplex PCR reads anew with MiXCR; each CDR3 protein has one entry. Here the sample spans approximately 530,000 distinct CDR3 sequences, about 20% being singletons. The sample comprised blood. These receptors all come from a man in his forties with Graves' ophthalmopathy.

This clonotype was detected only a few times. This chain connects TRBV7-9 to TRBJ1-1, with D hard to call. Germline assignment: CDR1 SEHNR and CDR2 FQNEAQ (reference sequence). The CDR3 has 17 residues. V was trimmed by 4 bases and J by 0 bases, leaving 18 bases between them. This CDR3 is CASSSLQARAMNTEAFF. The CDR3 DNA follows: TGTGCCAGCAGCTCCCTCCAGGCTCGGGCGATGAACACTGAAGCTTTCTTT.

The chain has TRBV18 and TRBJ2-7, with D unclear. CDR3 length: 13 amino acids. Germline loops: CDR1 KGHSH, CDR2 LQKENI. V was clipped by 3 bases and J by 1 base, with 7 bases between them. This chain's CDR3 is CASSPYQSYEQYF. In DNA form, the CDR3 reads TGTGCCAGCTCACCGTACCAGTCCTACGAGCAGTACTTC.